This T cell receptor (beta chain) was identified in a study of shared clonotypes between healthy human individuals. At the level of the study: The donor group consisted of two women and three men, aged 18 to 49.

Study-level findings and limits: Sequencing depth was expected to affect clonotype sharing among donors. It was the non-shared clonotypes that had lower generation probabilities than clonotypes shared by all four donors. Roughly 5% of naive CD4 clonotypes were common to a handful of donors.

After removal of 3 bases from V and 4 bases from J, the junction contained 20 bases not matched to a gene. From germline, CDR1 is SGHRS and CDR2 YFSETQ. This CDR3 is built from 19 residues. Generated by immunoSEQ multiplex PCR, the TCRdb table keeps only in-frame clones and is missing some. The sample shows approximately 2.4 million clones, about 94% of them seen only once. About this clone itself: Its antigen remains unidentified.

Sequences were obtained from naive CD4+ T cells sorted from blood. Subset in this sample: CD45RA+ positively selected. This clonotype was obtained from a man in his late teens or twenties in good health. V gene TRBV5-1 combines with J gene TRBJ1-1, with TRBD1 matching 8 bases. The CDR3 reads CASSSILKSYQGALTEAFF. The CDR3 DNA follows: TGCGCCAGCAGCTCCATCCTTAAAAGTTATCAGGGGGCCCTCACTGAAGCTTTCTTT.